The entry below gives a single TCR beta chain sequence along with its context. The target of this receptor is not known. Nothing much larger sits one base from this clone, and base qualities are not available. The CDR3 runs 13 amino acids, cysteine and phenylalanine included. The read is trimmed to its CDR3 DNA, 39 bases read in frame from base 1. Trimming takes 4 bases from V and 0 bases from J, and the germline ends sit 4 bases apart. CDR1 MNHNS and CDR2 SASEGT were looked up in the germline V gene. These data belong to a study of cytomegalovirus exposure and HLA in healthy donors (dated by TCRdb to the late 2010s). For context, the study as a whole: According to an earlier analysis of 587 of the donors, 200 million or so T cells yielded 117 million unique TCR beta sequences and around 300 Gb of sequence data. An early release covering roughly 600 HLA-typed donors comprised about 320 gigabases of sequencing data and about 90 million unique TCR sequences. The genetic ancestry cluster associated with self-reported Caucasian donors included over 80% of the roughly 400 genotyped donors. The study aimed to test whether cataloging public T cell receptors could reveal signatures of past pathogen exposure. The study profiled the T cell repertoires of about 640 subjects by immunosequencing and related them to cytomegalovirus serostatus. In addition to the first cohort of approximately 650 subjects, a separate validation cohort of 100 to 150 different subjects was used. To predict cytomegalovirus infection status, the study combined high-throughput TCR immunosequencing, statistical association of individual TCRs with disease status, and machine learning. In a later analysis, previously published TCR beta repertoires from several hundred donors were re-analyzed and high-resolution HLA genotyping was added so that TCR occurrence patterns could be studied. Rather than using new phenotypic data, the later analysis identified candidate immune exposures from TCR beta sequences and from how often those sequences occurred across donors. In an earlier analysis of roughly 540 of the donors, high-throughput TCR beta sequencing was used to judge whether each TCR beta V gene segment behaved as functional or pseudogenic. Donor age, sex, ethnicity and CMV serostatus were compiled together with the repertoire data. A later genetic analysis used genome-wide SNP genotypes for about 55% of the 666 donors, treating that subset as a discovery cohort. Every discovery cohort repertoire had been produced on one sequencing platform. HLA typing included class I and class II loci at four-digit resolution. Typing coverage varied by locus: about 620-630 donors for A, B, C, DRB1 and DQB1; approximately 500 for DQA1; about 600 for DPA1; 450 to 480 for DPB1. A few DR-DQ haplotypes were handled as single units for association and clustering because linkage in the cohort was strong. Among a few hundred genotyped donors of the cohort, an average of 235,054 unique TCR beta nucleotide sequences were sequenced per donor, 15% to 20% of them non-productive. The paper as a whole reports these results and caveats: The earlier analysis of approximately 560 of the donors excluded approximately 15 rarely observed V segments, including chromosome 9 orphons, because counts were too low. Linkage disequilibrium might explain the correlated functional status among segregating V segments, but an unknown experimental factor could not be ruled out. In a later analysis, HLA-associated TCR beta chains were found to be more clonally expanded and to have lower generation probabilities than equally common non-associated chains. Sequencing depth was assumed to be roughly uniform across donors in the presence/absence analyses, though that assumption may not hold. A later analysis found that TCR association rates varied across HLA loci, with DRB1 alleles showing the most associated TCRs and HLA-C alleles the fewest. In this cohort, only TCR beta chains were sequenced, and detectable features were limited by the absence of alpha or paired-chain data. A total of around 150 TCR beta chains were listed by the study as associated with cytomegalovirus. Strong co-occurrence of HLA alleles, especially DR and DQ, made assigning TCR associations to individual alleles difficult. Most TCR sequences were observed very rarely across donors, whereas some public TCRs were present in many individuals. A later analysis reported that several top co-occurrence clusters appeared linked to parvovirus B19, influenza, CMV and Epstein-Barr virus. Some IMGT-functional V segments, including TRBV6-2 and TRBV6-3, could not be told apart with the 87-base-pair reads, so those segments were excluded. An association between a missense DCLRE1C variant and V-gene and J-gene trimming of TCR beta chains was found in a later genetic analysis and replicated in an independent cohort. HLA typing was unavailable for some donors at each locus, so association tests used only the typed subset. Broadly in line with IMGT annotations, most TCR beta V segments showed up in productive rearrangements about 87% or about 30% of the time in an earlier analysis of 587 of the donors. The authors suggested that the approach could potentially be extended to other disease states and immunological phenotypes. The only immune exposure information available for the cohort was CMV serostatus. Compared with the roughly 720-donor mean, donors in an Asian-associated ancestry cluster had fewer N-insertions in productive TCRs, according to a later genetic analysis. A later analysis found that most CMV-associated TCR beta chains appeared HLA-restricted, with HLA associations seemingly driven largely by CMV exposure. The classifier was reported to diagnose cytomegalovirus status with high specificity and sensitivity in both the original cohort and the validation cohort. A few of the identified cytomegalovirus-associated TCR beta chains were confirmed in vitro to be specific for cytomegalovirus antigens. At a false discovery rate of 0.05, a later analysis linked around 15,000 TCR beta sequences to specific HLA alleles. A further reported finding was that TCR beta sequences accurately predicted the HLA-A and HLA-B alleles for most subjects in the first cohort. A group of highly shared sequence variants was considered likely to be a technical artifact of the sequencing pipeline.

The library came from the immunoSEQ multiplex PCR assay. For the multiplex PCR, a mixture combining 60 forward primers for TCR Vbeta segments and 13 reverse primers for TCR Jbeta segments was used. A multiplex PCR assay on genomic DNA amplified the CDR3 region of rearranged TCR beta genes. On the Illumina HiSeq System, the amplified TCR beta libraries were sequenced as 87-base-pair reads. For the original study's pipeline: Across the 670 or so repertoires, a later analysis counted 80 million or so unique TCR beta chains, some 11 million of which were shared by at least two donors. Raw reads were error-corrected and collapsed into unique sequences by a nearest-neighbor algorithm in which closely related sequences were merged to remove PCR and sequencing errors. V, D and J gene segments were assigned by aligning CDR3 sequences to IMGT reference sequences. Each retained sequence needed at least a six-nucleotide match to both a V gene segment and a J gene segment. A rearrangement was called productive if the CDR3 had no stop codons and remained in frame with V and J, and every other rearrangement was called non-productive. Following IMGT convention, CDR3 was defined as the stretch from the second conserved V-encoded cysteine to the conserved J-encoded phenylalanine. Sequences without an unambiguous match to a single V gene segment were excluded from the earlier analysis of 587 of the donors. An earlier analysis of over 450 of the donors classified V segments as functional when productive rearrangements were above 56.7% and as segregating when the standard deviation between donors was above 5%. A statistical classification framework was built to diagnose cytomegalovirus status from the catalog of TCR beta chain sequences. In a later analysis, TCR nucleotide sequences were compared against IMGT/GENE-DB human TR gene sequences so that V and J genes could be assigned. A later analysis assigned CDR3 sequences and most-parsimonious VDJ recombination scenarios with the TCRdist pipeline. A later analysis defined each TCR beta chain by its CDR3 amino acid sequence plus V-gene family, and excluded reads lacking a unique V-gene family. A later analysis removed 450 to 600 highly shared, low-generation-probability nucleotide sequences to deal with suspected cross-contamination and a sequencing artifact. In a later analysis, a clonal expansion index for each public chain was calculated from normalized within-repertoire ranks of inferred template counts. A later analysis computed generation probabilities with a VDJ recombination model fitted to out-of-frame rearrangements, and checked the results against IGoR. A later analysis scored TCR-TCR, TCR-HLA and TCR-CMV co-occurrence with hypergeometric tests, applying a repertoire-size bias correction to TCR pairs. To estimate false discovery rates, a later analysis permuted the HLA or CMV assignments 20 times. In a later analysis, co-occurring TCRs were grouped with DBSCAN, and TCRdist sequence similarity was added when clustering was performed within HLA-allele-positive subsets. Repertoires with fewer than 30,000 or more than 120,000 public chains, plus five repertoires with anomalous nucleotide sharing, were excluded from co-occurrence clustering. In TCRdb, the immuneACCESS table is reduced to in-frame sequences with V and J assigned. These tables do not hold every clone; where another copy was compared, an unresolved V gene accounts for under half, and the others remain unexplained. The DNA was the basis for D and trimming; V, J and clone size are from that table. The sample profile shows approximately 200,000 clones; approximately 80% of them were found once. The biggest ten clones account for more than 1.3% of the sample.

In total, around 600 healthy bone marrow donors made up the cohort. All cohort members were sampled while nominally healthy, although unrecorded immune exposures were likely present. The donor was CMV seronegative and belonged to the group of 350 to 400 seronegative cohort members. A peripheral blood sample was provided by each donor, and peripheral blood mononuclear cells were used for TCR beta sequencing. The Qiagen DNeasy Blood Extraction Kit was used to extract genomic DNA from the blood cell samples. The source material was PBMCs. The sequence is built from TRBV6-1 and TRBJ1-5; a confident D gene designation cannot be given. The TCR was taken from a girl under 18 in good health and CMV-seronegative. The sequence in DNA is TGTGCCAGCAGTGTACATAGCAATCAGCCCCAGCATTTT. This codes for CASSVHSNQPQHF.